This is a list of T cell receptor beta chains from one sample in a study of T cells after yellow fever vaccination. Each CDR3 protein gets one entry after TCRdb re-called the 5' RACE reads with MiXCR. The data hold some 500,000 distinct CDR3 sequences, with roughly 14% observed a single time. The sample in question was PBMCs, obtained on the day of the yellow fever booster vaccination. These receptor sequences come from a man aged 25-45 years who received the YFV17D yellow fever vaccine. Each CDR3 is given without its conserved first and last residue. Clone size is given for some rows only: seen once, a few or many times, or a class if the clone is expanded.

many TRBV10-3 AISETGETSYEQY
NA TRBV4-3 ASSHGLAGSYEQY
few TRBV5-1 ASTIWGASGYNEQF
many TRBV20-1 SASSADTQY
few TRBV20-1 SVQAASLTDEQF
NA TRBV4-3 ASSPGRTDTQY
NA TRBV9 ASRPRDDYNSPLH
NA TRBV7-2 ASSPLNLRPDEQF
NA TRBV6-1 ASSEWVPKNIQY
NA TRBV20-1 SASGRGLETQY
few TRBV7-8 ASSLVVFEQF
many TRBV7-9 ASSFGQGAEYGYT
few TRBV6-5 ASSYSLDVGQETQY
few TRBV6-2/TRBV6-3 ASSPGEALSSY
NA TRBV7-8 ASSTAERRNHHTQY
NA TRBV10-3 AISDPTGFNTEAF
NA TRBV5-4 ASSWRGSDEQF
NA TRBV5-5 ASSSGTAPFSTDTQY
NA TRBV5-1 ASSPWGRGEQETQY
NA TRBV7-9 ASSLAPRGPYNEQF
few TRBV20-1 SAIYSATEQY
few TRBV4-2 ASSQDRTSGSPASYEQY
NA TRBV10-3 AISDVRGPYEQY
many TRBV7-2 ASSLYDPRRNEQF
few TRBV20-1 SASDRRQGNQPQH
NA TRBV19 ASSTGGAGNQPQH
few TRBV12-3/TRBV12-4 ASMGASYEQY
few TRBV5-1 ASSSSTIRGDEQF
few TRBV5-1 ASSLGGAGSNEKLF
few TRBV11-1 ASSLAVHGTDTQY
few TRBV7-9 ASSSGQGAADTQY
NA TRBV7-2 ASRVAGVYEQY
few TRBV12-3/TRBV12-4 ARDRHYEQY
many TRBV7-2 ASSFRRGVQETQY
few TRBV7-9 ASSFLVLHEQY
many TRBV7-2 ASSLEGLALDTQY
few TRBV28 ASSDHRGNYGYT
NA TRBV27 ASSYQGEDGYT
few TRBV20-1 SAIGRAETQY
NA TRBV7-9 ASSLARSATQETQY
NA TRBV5-1 ASSFRTGRSYNEQF
few TRBV19 ASSIYRGDQPQH
NA TRBV7-2 ASSGGAGVARELF
few TRBV6-2/TRBV6-3 AIAMDTAKNIQY
NA TRBV25-1 ASRRTGSSGYT
NA TRBV27 ASSRGVEETQY
NA TRBV24-1 ATSDLNAHAGELF
NA TRBV28 ASSLVGEGNQPQH
NA TRBV14 ASSQLQGVSYNEQF
many TRBV5-1 ASSLAKGANRGFYEQY
NA TRBV6-2/TRBV6-3 ASSPVGANGNTIY
NA TRBV29-1 SPYRRGAETQY
NA TRBV6-1 ASRGRDRGSYEQY